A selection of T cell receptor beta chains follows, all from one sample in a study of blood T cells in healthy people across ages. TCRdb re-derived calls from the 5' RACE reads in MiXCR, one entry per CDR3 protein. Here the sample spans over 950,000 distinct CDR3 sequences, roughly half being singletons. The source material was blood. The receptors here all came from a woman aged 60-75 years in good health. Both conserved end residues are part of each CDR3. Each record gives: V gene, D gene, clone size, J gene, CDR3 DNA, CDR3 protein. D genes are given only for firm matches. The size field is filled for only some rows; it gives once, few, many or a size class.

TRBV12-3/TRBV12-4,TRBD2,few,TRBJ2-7,TGTGCCAGCAGGCCGACTAGCGACCCGTCCTACGAGCAGTACTTC,CASRPTSDPSYEQYF
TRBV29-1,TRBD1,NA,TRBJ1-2,TGCAGCGTTGTTAGTGGGACAGGGTCATATGGCTACACCTTC,CSVVSGTGSYGYTF
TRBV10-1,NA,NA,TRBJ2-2,TGCGCCAGTGGAGGGAACGGGGAGCTGTTTTTT,CASGGNGELFF
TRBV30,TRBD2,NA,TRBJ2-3,TGTGCATTAACGGGGCCCACGGGAGGGCCGTATACGCAGTATTTT,CALTGPTGGPYTQYF
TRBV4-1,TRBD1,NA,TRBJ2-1,TGCGCCAGCACCGTAGGACAGGCGAGCTCCTACAATGAGCAGTTCTTC,CASTVGQASSYNEQFF
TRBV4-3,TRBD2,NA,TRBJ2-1,TGCGCCAGCAGCAAGACACCGGCGGGAGCTGTCGATGAGCGGTTCTTC,CASSKTPAGAVDERFF
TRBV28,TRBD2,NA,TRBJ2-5,TGTGCCAGCAGTTTCCCTAGCGGGAGCTCCGAGACCCAGTACTTC,CASSFPSGSSETQYF
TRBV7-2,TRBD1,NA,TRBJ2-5,TGTGCCAGCAGCCTTGGACAGGGGAGGTACCAAGAGACCCAGTACTTC,CASSLGQGRYQETQYF
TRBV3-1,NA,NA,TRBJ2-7,TGTGCCAGCAGCCAGCATGGGCAATACTACGAGCAGTACTTC,CASSQHGQYYEQYF
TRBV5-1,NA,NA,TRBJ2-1,TGCGCCAGCAGCGCCTTAGTGGGAGCGACTTACAATGAGCAGTTCTTC,CASSALVGATYNEQFF
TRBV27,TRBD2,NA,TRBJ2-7,TGTGCCAGCAGACTAACCGGGGGGGTAAAGCAGTACTTC,CASRLTGGVKQYF
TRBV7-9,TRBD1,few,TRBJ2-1,TGTGCCAGCACCCACCCCGGACAGGGGACGGGAAATGAGCAGTTCTTC,CASTHPGQGTGNEQFF
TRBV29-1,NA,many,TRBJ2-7,TGCAGCGTAGAGGACAGACACTCCTACGAGCAGTACTTC,CSVEDRHSYEQYF
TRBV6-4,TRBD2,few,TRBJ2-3,TGTGCCGGCAGTGCCACTAGCGGGACAGATACGCAGTATTTT,CAGSATSGTDTQYF
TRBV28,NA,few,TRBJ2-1,TGTGCCAGCAGTTTCCGGGTAGGACAAGAGACCCAGTTCTTC,CASSFRVGQETQFF
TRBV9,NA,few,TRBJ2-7,TGTGCCAGCAGCGTGGGAGACTCTGCGTACGAGCAGTACTTC,CASSVGDSAYEQYF
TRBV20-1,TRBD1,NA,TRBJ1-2,TGCAGTGCTAGCACCCCACAGGGGACCTATGGCTACACCTTC,CSASTPQGTYGYTF
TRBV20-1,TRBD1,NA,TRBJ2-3,TGCAGTGCTAGGGACAGGGGTTTAGATACGCAGTATTTT,CSARDRGLDTQYF
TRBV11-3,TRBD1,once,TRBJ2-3,TGTGCCAGCAGCCGCCGACAGGGGGACACAGATACGCAGTATTTT,CASSRRQGDTDTQYF
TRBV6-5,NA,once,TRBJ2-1,TGTGCCAGCAGTTACTCATGGGGCCCCGAGGCCTCCTACAATGAGCAGTTCTTC,CASSYSWGPEASYNEQFF
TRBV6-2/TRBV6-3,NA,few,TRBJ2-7,TGTGCCTCCGAGTTCGGGCCTTCATCCTACGAGCAGTACTTC,CASEFGPSSYEQYF
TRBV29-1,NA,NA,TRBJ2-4,TGCAGCGGAGTAAGGAACATTCAGTACTTC,CSGVRNIQYF
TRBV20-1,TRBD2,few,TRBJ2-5,TGCAGTGCTAGACCCTGGACTAGCGGGGATGGAAGCCAGTACTTC,CSARPWTSGDGSQYF
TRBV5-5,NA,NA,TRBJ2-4,TGTGCCAGCAGCTCTCCGGCCCGAACTTTGGAGCAGTACTTC,CASSSPARTLEQYF
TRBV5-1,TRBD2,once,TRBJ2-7,TGCGCCAGCAGCGCCACTAGCGGTTCCCACGAGCAGTACTTC,CASSATSGSHEQYF
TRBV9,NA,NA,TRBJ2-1,TGTGCCAGCAGCCGCCTAAGGGAGACCCCCTACAATGAGCAGTTCTTC,CASSRLRETPYNEQFF
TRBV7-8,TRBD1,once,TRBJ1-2,TGTGCCAGCAGCTCCGGACAGGCAGGCTGCGGCTACACCTTC,CASSSGQAGCGYTF
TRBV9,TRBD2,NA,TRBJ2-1,TGTGCCAGCAGCCGACTGGGGACTAGTGGCAATGAGCAGTTCTTC,CASSRLGTSGNEQFF
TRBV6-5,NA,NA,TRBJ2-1,TGTGCCAGCACGCGGGGAGCCTACAATGAGCAGTTCTTC,CASTRGAYNEQFF
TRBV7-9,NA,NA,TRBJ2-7,TGTGCCAGCAGCGAAGCGCCGGGACATAAACCGGCCTACGAGCAGTACTTC,CASSEAPGHKPAYEQYF
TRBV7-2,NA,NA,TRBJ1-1,TGTGCCAGCACCCTGGGGCAATTGAACACTGAAGCTTTCTTT,CASTLGQLNTEAFF
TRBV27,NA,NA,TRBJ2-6,TGTGCCAGCAGTTCCCCTCAGGGGGGGATTGGGGCCAACGTCCTGACTTTC,CASSSPQGGIGANVLTF
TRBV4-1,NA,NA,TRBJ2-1,TGCGCCAGCAGCCTAGAGCCGGCTAGCGTTGATCTTTCCAATGAGCAGTTCTTC,CASSLEPASVDLSNEQFF
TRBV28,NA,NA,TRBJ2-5,TGTGCCAGCAACAAAGGGGGGCCCCAAGAGACCCAGTACTTC,CASNKGGPQETQYF
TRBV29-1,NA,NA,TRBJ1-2,TGCAGCGTCCAGAGGGGGGGACAATACCACGGCTACACCTTC,CSVQRGGQYHGYTF
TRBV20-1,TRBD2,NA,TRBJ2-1,TGCAGTGCTATAAGGTCCGGTGGGCTAGCGGGGGGGGGGCCCTACAATGAGCAGTTCTTC,CSAIRSGGLAGGGPYNEQFF
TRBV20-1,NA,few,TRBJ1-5,TGCAGTGCTAGGGAGTCGCAACGGGACACCCAGCATTTT,CSARESQRDTQHF
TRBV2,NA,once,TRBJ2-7,TGTGCCAGCAGTGAGTCGTGGGGGCGAGGCGAGCAGTACTTC,CASSESWGRGEQYF
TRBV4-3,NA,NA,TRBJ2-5,TGCGCCAGCAGCCAAGAATGGGGAGTGGTGGTGGGTGAGCAGTACTTC,CASSQEWGVVVGEQYF
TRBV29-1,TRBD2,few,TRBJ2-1,TGCAGCGCGGAGCGGGACGTGCGCAATGAGCAGTTCTTC,CSAERDVRNEQFF
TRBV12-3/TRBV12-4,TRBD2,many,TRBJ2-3,TGTGCCAGCAGTCCTGGACTAGCGGGTGGAGATACGCAGTATTTT,CASSPGLAGGDTQYF
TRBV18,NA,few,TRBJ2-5,TGTGCCAGCTCACTTAAAGCCGGGGAGACCCAGTACTTC,CASSLKAGETQYF
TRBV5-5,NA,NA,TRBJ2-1,TGTGCCAGCAGCTTGACAGGAAGGGTCGAAGAGCAGTTCTTC,CASSLTGRVEEQFF
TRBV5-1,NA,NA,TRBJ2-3,TGCGCCAGCAAGGGCATGGGGGCTTCAGATACGCAGTATTTT,CASKGMGASDTQYF
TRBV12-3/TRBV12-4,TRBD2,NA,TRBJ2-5,TGTGCCAGCTGTTTAGCGGGACGGCTCCAAGAGACCCGGTACTTC,CASCLAGRLQETRYF
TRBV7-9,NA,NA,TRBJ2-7,TGTGCCAGCAGCTTTTCGGCCGAGCAGTACTTC,CASSFSAEQYF
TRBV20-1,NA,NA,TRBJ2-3,TGCAGTGCTAGAGGGTCCGGGGGAAGTGCAGATACGCAGTATTTT,CSARGSGGSADTQYF
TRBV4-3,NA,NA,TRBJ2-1,TGCGCCAGCAGCCAAGAGGCGGGACACCCATTTTATGAGCAGTTCTTC,CASSQEAGHPFYEQFF
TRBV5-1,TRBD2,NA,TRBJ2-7,TGCGCCAGCAGCTTGAAAAGGGGACTCGGACTAGAGGCCTACGAGCAGTACTTC,CASSLKRGLGLEAYEQYF
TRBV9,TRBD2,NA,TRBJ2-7,TGTGCCAGCAGCGTAGAGCCCGGGAGGGCCACCTACGAGCAGTACTTC,CASSVEPGRATYEQYF
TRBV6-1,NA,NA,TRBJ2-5,TGTGCCAGCCGGTCGAGCGGCCAAGAGACCCAGTACTTC,CASRSSGQETQYF
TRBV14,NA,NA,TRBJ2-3,TGTGCCAGTCGGGCAGGGACAGATACGCAGTATTTT,CASRAGTDTQYF
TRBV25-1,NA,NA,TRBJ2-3,TGTGCCAGCCAACAGGGTGCAGATACGCAGTATTTT,CASQQGADTQYF
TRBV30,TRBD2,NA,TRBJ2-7,TGTGCCTCTACGACTAGCGGGAGTGACGAGCAGTACTTC,CASTTSGSDEQYF
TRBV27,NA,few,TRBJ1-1,TGTGCCAGCAGTTCCCTGGGGAGGGGGAGAACGAACACTGAAGCTTTCTTT,CASSSLGRGRTNTEAFF